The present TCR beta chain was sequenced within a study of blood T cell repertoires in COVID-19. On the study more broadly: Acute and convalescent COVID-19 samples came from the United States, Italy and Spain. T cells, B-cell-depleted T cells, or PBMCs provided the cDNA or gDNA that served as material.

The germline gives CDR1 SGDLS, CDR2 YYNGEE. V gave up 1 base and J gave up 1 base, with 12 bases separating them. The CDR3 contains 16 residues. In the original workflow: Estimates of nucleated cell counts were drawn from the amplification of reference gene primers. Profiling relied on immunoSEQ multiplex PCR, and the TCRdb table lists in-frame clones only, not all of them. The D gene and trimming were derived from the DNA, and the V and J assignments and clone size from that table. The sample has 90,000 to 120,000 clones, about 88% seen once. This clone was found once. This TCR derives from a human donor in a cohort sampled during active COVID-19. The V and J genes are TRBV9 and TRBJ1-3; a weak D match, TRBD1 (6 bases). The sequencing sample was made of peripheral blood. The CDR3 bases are TGTGCCAGCAGCGTACAGACAGGCCCTTCTGGAAACACCATATATTTT. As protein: CASSVQTGPSGNTIYF.